Sequencing of this TCR beta chain was carried out in a study of T cells after yellow fever vaccination. Notes on the study in general: Just a small share of clonotypes turned up in the CD4 compartment as well as the CD8 compartment. Booster samples showed a return of most primary-vaccination clones (almost 97% CD4, approximately 90% CD8).

V lost 3 bases and J 5 bases, leaving 8 bases between the germline ends. The CDR3 sequence is 14 residues long. Germline V gives CDR1 ENHRY, CDR2 SYGVKD. With regard to this clonotype: What it binds is unknown.

A universal primer site and UMIs were added as TCR cDNA was made by 5'RACE template switching. Each CDR3 protein is one row after TCRdb ran MiXCR on the 5' RACE reads. The data hold around 590,000 distinct CDR3 sequences, with 10% to 15% observed a single time. The sequence was collected from a man aged 25-45 years who received the YFV17D yellow fever vaccine. Sample: PBMCs, taken on the day of the yellow fever booster vaccination. The V gene is TRBV10-3, the J gene TRBJ1-6; D is unresolved. The CDR3 protein is CAISEGRNNSPLHF. CDR3 coding DNA: TGTGCCATCAGTGAAGGGAGAAATAATTCACCCCTCCACTTT.